The clone carrying this T cell receptor (beta chain) showed up just a few times. Libraries were prepared by immunoSEQ multiplex PCR; TCRdb keeps only in-frame clonotypes and omits some of them. The repertoire has nearly 1,000,000 clones, roughly 72% of them found once; the top ten carry about 1.5%. The sample originates from a study of shared clonotypes between healthy human individuals. With V trimmed by 6 bases and J by 3 bases, 7 bases remained unmatched. Germline CDR1 ENHRY, CDR2 SYGVKD. The CDR3 has 15 residues. The clonotype comes from a young man in good health. The sample was memory CD4+ T cells sorted from blood. Subset defined: CD45RA-negative fraction. The gene calls are TRBV10-3 and TRBJ2-3, with 9 bases fitting TRBD2. The CDR3 bases are TGTGCCATCAGGGTCAGCGGGGGGCAGACAGATACGCAGTATTTT. As protein: CAIRVSGGQTDTQYF.